This is a list of T cell receptor beta chains from one sample in a study of beta chain features in type 1 diabetes. This table comes from immunoSEQ multiplex PCR, and its TCRdb copy is limited to in-frame clones, with some not included. This sample has 330,000 or so clones, with around 15% found just once. The sample comprised central memory CD4+ T cells from blood. The source of these receptors is a man under 40 in good health. CDR3s include the opening cysteine and the closing phenylalanine or tryptophan. Each record gives: V gene, J gene, D gene, clone size, CDR3 protein, CDR3 DNA. D genes are given only for firm matches. Clone size is not always given. Where it is, it says once, few, many or a class for expanded clones.

TRBV19	TRBJ1-1	NA	few	CASSKDGLNTEAFF	TGTGCCAGTAGTAAAGACGGACTGAACACTGAAGCTTTCTTT
TRBV5-1	TRBJ2-1	TRBD2	NA	CASSLAGRRGLSGSNEQFF	TGCGCCAGCAGCTTGGCTGGCAGGCGGGGCTTGAGCGGGAGCAATGAGCAGTTCTTC
TRBV15	TRBJ1-4	TRBD1	few	CATSLQGPNEKLFF	TGTGCCACCAGTTTACAGGGGCCTAATGAAAAACTGTTTTTT
TRBV7-8	TRBJ1-2	NA	few	CASSLDGKPVYGYTF	TGTGCCAGCAGCTTGGACGGAAAACCGGTTTATGGCTACACCTTC
TRBV6-1	TRBJ1-4	NA	few	CASSEPGGPNEKLFF	TGTGCCAGCAGTGAACCAGGAGGACCAAATGAAAAACTGTTTTTT
TRBV23-1	TRBJ2-3	TRBD1	NA	CASSRGYRDRDTDTQYF	TGCGCCAGCAGTCGGGGTTACAGGGACAGGGACACAGATACGCAGTATTTT
TRBV6-5	TRBJ1-2	NA	few	CASRQGYGYTF	TGTGCCAGCAGACAGGGCTACGGCTACACCTTC
TRBV6-5	TRBJ1-1	NA	NA	CASSLHLGVNTEAFF	TGTGCCAGCAGTCTCCATTTAGGAGTGAACACTGAAGCTTTCTTT
TRBV5-1	TRBJ2-1	NA	few	CASRRDWSSYNEQFF	TGCGCCAGCCGAAGGGACTGGAGCTCCTACAATGAGCAGTTCTTC
TRBV2	TRBJ2-1	TRBD2	NA	CASRLAGGLPSEFF	TGTGCCAGCAGACTAGCGGGGGGCTTACCGAGCGAGTTCTTC
TRBV5-1	TRBJ1-1	TRBD1	NA	CASSYQGAAAFF	TGCGCCAGCAGCTACCAGGGGGCGGCAGCTTTCTTT
TRBV27	TRBJ1-1	TRBD1	few	CASSFRSGGKAFF	TGTGCCAGCAGTTTCAGATCAGGGGGGAAAGCTTTCTTT
TRBV7-8	TRBJ1-2	TRBD1	many	CASSSLTQGRLAYYGYTF	TGTGCCAGCAGCTCCCTGACACAGGGGCGCCTCGCCTACTATGGCTACACCTTC
TRBV11-3	TRBJ2-1	TRBD1	many	CASSNYWGQNYNEQFF	TGTGCCAGCAGCAATTATTGGGGACAGAACTACAATGAGCAGTTCTTC
TRBV12-5	TRBJ2-5	TRBD2	NA	CASGLGEGRETQYF	TGTGCTAGTGGTTTGGGGGAGGGCCGGGAGACCCAGTACTTC
TRBV30	TRBJ1-5	NA	few	CAWSPPYQPQHF	TGTGCCTGGAGTCCGCCTTACCAGCCCCAGCATTTT
TRBV19	TRBJ2-2	TRBD2	NA	CATRTSGTNTGELFF	TGTGCCACCCGGACTAGCGGGACCAACACCGGGGAGCTGTTTTTT
TRBV7-8	TRBJ1-2	NA	NA	CASSLRKGEDYTF	TGTGCCAGCAGCTTAAGAAAGGGAGAGGACTACACCTTC
TRBV7-9	TRBJ2-7	NA	many	CASSVQGYEQYF	TGTGCCAGCAGCGTTCAGGGTTACGAGCAGTACTTC
TRBV27	TRBJ2-4	NA	few	CASSPTRGGNIQYF	TGTGCCAGCAGTCCCACTAGGGGAGGAAACATTCAGTACTTC
TRBV4-1	TRBJ1-6	NA	few	CASSQSNAPLHF	TGCGCCAGCAGCCAATCAAATGCACCCCTCCACTTT
TRBV4-3	TRBJ2-7	NA	NA	CASSQSRESEQYF	TGCGCCAGCAGCCAATCACGGGAATCCGAGCAGTACTTC
TRBV14	TRBJ1-1	NA	few	CASSQTLWGEAFF	TGTGCCAGCAGCCAGACCCTTTGGGGGGAAGCTTTCTTT
TRBV28	TRBJ1-2	TRBD1	many	CASSLMGDRRYGYTF	TGTGCCAGCAGTTTAATGGGGGACAGGCGCTATGGCTACACCTTC
TRBV7-8	TRBJ1-2	NA	few	CASSLGTGNYGYTF	TGTGCCAGCAGCTTGGGGACGGGGAACTATGGCTACACCTTC
TRBV9	TRBJ2-2	NA	NA	CASSVELMMTDRGGELFF	TGTGCCAGCAGCGTAGAGTTAATGATGACAGACCGGGGCGGGGAGCTGTTTTTT
TRBV11-2	TRBJ2-5	TRBD2	few	CASSHRGQAGGQETQYF	TGTGCCAGCAGCCACCGGGGTCAGGCGGGGGGCCAAGAGACCCAGTACTTC
TRBV9	TRBJ2-7	NA	NA	CASKEEEAYEQYF	TGTGCCAGCAAGGAAGAGGAGGCCTACGAGCAGTACTTC
TRBV27	TRBJ1-2	NA	NA	CASSSLKRGGYTF	TGTGCCAGCAGTTCCCTAAAAAGGGGTGGCTACACCTTC
TRBV6-5	TRBJ2-6	NA	NA	CASSRAQGANVLTF	TGTGCCAGCAGTCGAGCGCAGGGGGCCAACGTCCTGACTTTC
TRBV29-1	TRBJ2-2	NA	NA	CSVDGDTGELFF	TGCAGCGTTGATGGGGACACCGGGGAGCTGTTTTTT
TRBV6-1	TRBJ1-1	TRBD1	NA	CASTGGSTEAFF	TGTGCCAGCACAGGGGGAAGTACTGAAGCTTTCTTT
TRBV10-3	TRBJ2-3	NA	NA	CAISESPTDTQYF	TGTGCCATCAGTGAGTCTCCCACAGATACGCAGTATTTT
TRBV4-1	TRBJ1-6	NA	NA	CASSQLQGNSPLHF	TGCGCCAGCAGCCAACTACAGGGAAATTCACCCCTCCACTTT
TRBV7-2	TRBJ2-7	NA	few	CASSSGHSFSYEQYF	TGTGCCAGCAGCTCGGGACACTCCTTCTCCTACGAGCAGTACTTC
TRBV18	TRBJ2-1	TRBD2	NA	CASSQASSGVYNEQFF	TGTGCCAGCTCGCAGGCTTCTAGCGGGGTCTACAATGAGCAGTTCTTC
TRBV4-2	TRBJ1-3	NA	few	CASSQDEGGNTIYF	TGTGCCAGCAGCCAAGACGAGGGGGGAAACACCATATATTTT
TRBV7-2	TRBJ2-1	NA	few	CASSLADLNEQFF	TGTGCCAGCAGCTTAGCGGACCTAAATGAGCAGTTCTTC
TRBV11-3	TRBJ1-4	NA	few	CASSAVGVSNEKLFF	TGTGCCAGCAGCGCCGTAGGGGTGTCTAATGAAAAACTGTTTTTT
TRBV27	TRBJ2-1	TRBD2	NA	CASSLKISGGSKNEQFF	TGTGCCAGCAGTTTAAAGATTAGCGGGGGGTCTAAGAATGAGCAGTTCTTC
TRBV5-6	TRBJ2-4	TRBD1	NA	CASSIRGPMKNIQYF	TGTGCCAGCAGCATCAGGGGGCCGATGAAAAACATTCAGTACTTC
TRBV7-2	TRBJ2-7	NA	few	CASSLRTYPYEQYF	TGTGCCAGCAGCCTCCGGACGTACCCCTACGAGCAGTACTTC
TRBV7-2	TRBJ2-7	NA	many	CASSSPGEQYF	TGTGCCAGCAGCTCCCCGGGCGAGCAGTACTTC
TRBV5-1	TRBJ2-5	NA	few	CASSLVVVGFPPQETQYF	TGCGCCAGCAGCTTGGTAGTTGTGGGATTCCCCCCCCAAGAGACCCAGTACTTC
TRBV19	TRBJ2-1	NA	few	CASSINPGQGLSGRSDNEQFF	TGTGCCAGTAGTATCAACCCGGGACAGGGCCTTAGCGGGAGGTCAGACAATGAGCAGTTCTTC
TRBV5-4	TRBJ1-3	TRBD1	NA	CASSTGQGKEGNTIYF	TGTGCCAGCAGTACAGGACAGGGGAAGGAGGGGAACACCATATATTTT
TRBV18	TRBJ1-1	NA	few	CASSAMNTEAFF	TGTGCCAGCTCGGCGATGAACACTGAAGCTTTCTTT
TRBV9	TRBJ1-5	TRBD1	NA	CASSLTGGNQPQHF	TGTGCCAGCAGCCTCACAGGGGGCAATCAGCCCCAGCATTTT
TRBV25-1	TRBJ1-2	NA	NA	CASSEGISHDYTF	TGTGCCAGCAGTGAAGGGATAAGTCATGACTACACCTTC
TRBV5-4	TRBJ1-1	NA	few	CASRDTLGRTEAFF	TGTGCCAGCAGGGACACCTTGGGGAGGACTGAAGCTTTCTTT
TRBV19	TRBJ1-1	TRBD1	NA	CASSLRQGEAFF	TGTGCCAGTAGTCTTCGACAGGGTGAAGCTTTCTTT
TRBV9	TRBJ1-2	NA	NA	CASSRARVSDYGYTF	TGTGCCAGCAGCCGGGCAAGGGTGTCTGACTATGGCTACACCTTC
TRBV11-2	TRBJ1-3	NA	many	CASSQGGENTIYF	TGCGCCAGCAGCCAAGGAGGGGAAAACACCATATATTTT